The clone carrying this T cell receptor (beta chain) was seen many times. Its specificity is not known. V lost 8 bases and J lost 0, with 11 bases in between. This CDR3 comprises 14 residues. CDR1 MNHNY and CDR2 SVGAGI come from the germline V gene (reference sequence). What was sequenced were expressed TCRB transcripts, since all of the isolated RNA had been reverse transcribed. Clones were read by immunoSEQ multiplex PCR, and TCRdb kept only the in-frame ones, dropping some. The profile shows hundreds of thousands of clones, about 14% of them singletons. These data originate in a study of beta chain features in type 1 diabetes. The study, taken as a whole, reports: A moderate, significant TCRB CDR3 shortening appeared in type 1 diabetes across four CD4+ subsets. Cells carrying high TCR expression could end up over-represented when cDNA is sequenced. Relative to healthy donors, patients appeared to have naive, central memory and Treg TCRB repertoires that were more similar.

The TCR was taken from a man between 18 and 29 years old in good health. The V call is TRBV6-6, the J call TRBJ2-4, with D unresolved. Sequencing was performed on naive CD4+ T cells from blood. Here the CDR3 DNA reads TGTGCCAGCGGCCCTCCCGAAGCCAAAAACATTCAGTACTTC. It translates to CASGPPEAKNIQYF.